This T cell receptor (beta chain) was profiled in a study of blood T cell repertoires in COVID-19. Study at large: PBMCs, B-cell-depleted T cells, or T cells provided the cDNA or gDNA that made up the material.

Source study methods: Amplification from reference gene primers served as the basis for estimated nucleated cell counts. Data came from immunoSEQ multiplex PCR; TCRdb stores just in-frame clones and leaves some out. V and J calls and clone size come straight from that table; D and trimming were deduced from the DNA. The sample shows 130,000 to 150,000 clones, under 90% of them seen only once. The germline V gene has CDR1 LNHDA and CDR2 SQIVND (reference sequence). V shed 4 bases, J shed 4 bases, and the junction held 15 bases outside the gene matches. CDR3 length: 18 residues. Sample: peripheral blood. This chain uses TRBV19 with TRBJ1-2; TRBD1 aligns across 10 bases. This sequence was found in a woman older than 75 in a cohort sampled during active or convalescent COVID-19. DNA for the CDR3: TGTGCCAGTAGTACCGCTAGGACAGGGGGACTTAGCTCCTATGGCTACACCTTC. This codes for CASSTARTGGLSSYGYTF. Drawing the rest from reference TRBV19 and TRBJ1-2, the complete variable domain is DGGITQSPKYLFRKEGQNVTLSCEQNLNHDAMYWYRQDPGQGLRLIYYSQIVNDFQKGDIAEGYSVSREKKESFPLTVTSAQKNPTAFYLCASSTARTGGLSSYGYTFGSGTRLTVV.